This is a list of T cell receptor beta chains from one sample in a study of blood T cell repertoires in COVID-19. TCRdb's copy holds only in-frame clones and misses some; the assay was immunoSEQ multiplex PCR. This sample has about 150,000 clones, with roughly 88% found just once. Sequenced material: PBMCs or T cells enriched from blood (not recorded which). These receptors were obtained from a young woman with acute COVID-19. Each CDR3 is given with its conserved first and last residue. A D gene is named only where the DNA matches it firmly. Size values are once, few and many counts, or a class for expanded clones, and some rows have none.

cdr3_aa: CASSASGANTGELFF
cdr3_nt: TGTGCCAGCAGCGCTAGCGGAGCGAACACCGGGGAGCTGTTTTTT
d_call: TRBD2
v_call: TRBV11-3
j_call: TRBJ2-2
clone_size: .

cdr3_aa: CAWSVSGTGGYQETQYF
cdr3_nt: TGTGCCTGGAGTGTGAGTGGGACAGGGGGCTACCAAGAGACCCAGTACTTC
d_call: TRBD1
v_call: TRBV30
j_call: TRBJ2-5
clone_size: once

cdr3_aa: CASSTSRNTEAFF
cdr3_nt: TGTGCCAGCAGTACTAGCCGTAACACTGAAGCTTTCTTT
d_call: .
v_call: TRBV6-5
j_call: TRBJ1-1
clone_size: .

cdr3_aa: CASSLDGQGSYEQYF
cdr3_nt: TGCGCCAGCAGCTTGGACGGACAGGGCTCCTACGAGCAGTACTTC
d_call: TRBD1
v_call: TRBV5-1
j_call: TRBJ2-7
clone_size: few

cdr3_aa: CASSRQGGVQETQYF
cdr3_nt: TGTGCCAGCAGCCGTCAAGGAGGGGTCCAAGAGACCCAGTACTTC
d_call: .
v_call: TRBV5-4
j_call: TRBJ2-5
clone_size: .

cdr3_aa: CASSLDSTGAYGYTF
cdr3_nt: TGCGCCAGCAGCTTGGACTCGACAGGGGCCTATGGCTACACCTTC
d_call: TRBD1
v_call: TRBV5-1
j_call: TRBJ1-2
clone_size: .

cdr3_aa: CSASETSGDYNEQFF
cdr3_nt: TGCAGTGCTAGTGAGACTAGCGGAGATTACAATGAGCAGTTCTTC
d_call: TRBD2
v_call: TRBV20-1
j_call: TRBJ2-1
clone_size: .

cdr3_aa: CASSRGGLNGYTF
cdr3_nt: TGTGCCAGCAGTAGGGGGGGACTGAATGGCTACACCTTC
d_call: .
v_call: TRBV6-5
j_call: TRBJ1-2
clone_size: once

cdr3_aa: CASSVDGGAEAFF
cdr3_nt: TGTGCCAGCAGCGTAGATGGGGGCGCTGAAGCTTTCTTT
d_call: .
v_call: TRBV9
j_call: TRBJ1-1
clone_size: .

cdr3_aa: CASSRQGTYEQYF
cdr3_nt: TGTGCCAGCAGCAGACAGGGTACCTACGAGCAGTACTTC
d_call: TRBD1
v_call: TRBV3-1/TRBV3-2
j_call: TRBJ2-7
clone_size: few

cdr3_aa: CASSQDSRVTAFF
cdr3_nt: TGCGCCAGCAGCCAAGATTCCAGGGTGACCGCTTTCTTT
d_call: .
v_call: TRBV4-1
j_call: TRBJ1-1
clone_size: .

cdr3_aa: CATSDPGDTQYF
cdr3_nt: TGTGCCACCAGTGACCCCGGGGATACGCAGTATTTT
d_call: .
v_call: TRBV24-1
j_call: TRBJ2-3
clone_size: .

cdr3_aa: CASSYSSSGSTDTQYF
cdr3_nt: TGTGCCAGCAGTTACTCGTCTAGCGGTAGCACAGATACGCAGTATTTT
d_call: TRBD2
v_call: TRBV6-5
j_call: TRBJ2-3
clone_size: .

cdr3_aa: CASENPSVMKETQYF
cdr3_nt: TGTGCCTCCGAAAATCCTAGCGTAATGAAAGAGACCCAGTACTTC
d_call: .
v_call: TRBV30
j_call: TRBJ2-5
clone_size: .

cdr3_aa: CASRVLDQPQHF
cdr3_nt: TGTGCCAGTCGGGTCTTAGATCAGCCCCAGCATTTT
d_call: .
v_call: TRBV19
j_call: TRBJ1-5
clone_size: .

cdr3_aa: CASSSQTGPNEKLFF
cdr3_nt: TGTGCCAGCAGCTCCCAGACAGGGCCTAATGAAAAACTGTTTTTT
d_call: TRBD1
v_call: TRBV7-2
j_call: TRBJ1-4
clone_size: .

cdr3_aa: CASSEYPGLNTGELFF
cdr3_nt: TGTGCCAGCAGTGAATACCCCGGGTTAAACACCGGGGAGCTGTTTTTT
d_call: .
v_call: TRBV6-1
j_call: TRBJ2-2
clone_size: .